Listed here is a single TCR beta chain. Its antigen remains unidentified. The donors belonged to the roughly 110-subject validation cohort, separate from the approximately 700-subject first cohort. Germline values: CDR1 SGHRS, CDR2 YFSETQ. This CDR3 spans 14 amino acids. V dropped 4 bases and J dropped 4; count of bases not matched to a gene: 4. The entry originates in a study of cytomegalovirus exposure and HLA in healthy donors. Study in general: The 120 validation repertoires matched the 650 to 850 first-cohort repertoires in platform, a later analysis reported.

Study outcomes and limitations: It was reportedly the case that the classifier diagnosed cytomegalovirus status with high specificity and sensitivity. Generally TCR sequences proved uncommon, though certain public TCRs appeared in numerous donors.

Profiling relied on immunoSEQ multiplex PCR, and the TCRdb table lists in-frame clones only, not all of them. The sample lists about 82,000 clones, 85% to 95% occurring once. This TCR was recovered from a man aged 18 to 35 in good health and CMV-seronegative. The rearrangement joins TRBV5-1 to TRBJ2-5; 10 nucleotides agree with TRBD1. Sample: PBMCs. This CDR3 is CASSRTGGAETQYF. The DNA of the CDR3 is TGCGCCAGCAGCCGGACAGGGGGAGCAGAGACCCAGTACTTC.